This T cell receptor (beta chain) stems from a study of regulatory T cells in long-lasting Graves disease. Both iRepertoire HTBI primers and Arm-PCR of CDR3 regions were used to build the TCR beta libraries. Via MiXCR, TCRdb re-called the multiplex PCR reads, giving one row per CDR3 protein. The data contain 400,000 to 450,000 distinct CDR3 sequences, just under 15% of them seen just once; the ten biggest clones take up over 15%. Time point meaning: newly diagnosed GD, antithyroid drugs for less than 3 months. PBMC-extracted RNA yielded the TCR library. EDTA tubes collected around 10 milliliters of peripheral blood. In its sample, this clonotype was seen many times. This same sample was also taken into another study, of T cells in Graves' hyperthyroidism and ophthalmopathy. That work adds: Uncontrolled infections, other autoimmune diseases, pregnancy or lactation led to exclusion of patients. Most expanded thyroid clonotypes above 0.001 recurred in blood.

Specimen: peripheral blood mononuclear cells (PBMCs), collected at new diagnosis, from a patient treated with antithyroid drugs. This sequence originates from a woman aged 25 to 45 with Graves disease.

In DNA, the CDR3 is TGCGCCAGCAGCTTGGCAGGACAGGATGGCACAGATACGCAGTATTTT. It encodes CASSLAGQDGTDTQYF. The genes are TRBV5-1 and TRBJ2-3; TRBD1 aligns across 7 bases. The CDR3 extends over 16 amino acids. V was pared by 0 bases and J by 1 base, with 5 bases of the junction left unmatched. Germline CDR1 SGHRS, CDR2 YFSETQ.